This TCR beta chain was sequenced for a study of cytomegalovirus exposure and HLA in healthy donors. As for this clone: Its antigen is not known.

CDR1 and CDR2 from the germline V gene are WNHNN and SYGVQD (reference sequence). This CDR3 is built from 13 residues. Trimming took off 10 bases at V and 1 base at J, with 13 bases between the two ends. PCR amplification relied on 60 Vbeta primers (plus 13 Jbeta primers). Sequencing used immunoSEQ multiplex PCR; TCRdb keeps in-frame clones, though not all of them. Here the sample spans 110,000 to 150,000 clones, roughly three quarters being singletons. Points from the study as a whole: High specificity and sensitivity for cytomegalovirus status were reported for the classifier. The study carried out a later analysis of TCR beta sequences. It associated some 17,000 of them with specific HLA alleles at a false discovery rate of 0.05.

V gene TRBV10-1 combines with J gene TRBJ2-5; D gene unclear. The source of this sequence is a woman aged 35 to 49 in good health and CMV-seronegative. Material for sequencing was PBMCs. As DNA, the CDR3 is TGCGCCACCCAGACGGCGGCCCAAGAGACCCAGTACTTC. It codes for CATQTAAQETQYF.